Listed here is a single T cell receptor beta chain. Its antigen remains unknown. The sample originates from a study of T cell repertoires in cytomegalovirus infection. Study information: Epitope selection comprised recently identified HLA-C-restricted CMV epitopes and well-studied HLA-B-restricted CMV epitopes. Public TCR beta signatures were indicative of both CMV infection and a matching HLA type.

The study's findings and limits: Ex vivo, HLA-C-restricted CMV-specific TCR beta clonotypes prevailed over the rest of the response. Summed frequency of shared TCR beta families picked out CMV carriers who also had the relevant HLA.

TCRdb analysed the reads with MiXCR anew, one entry per CDR3 protein. The data show under 500,000 distinct CDR3 sequences, with approximately 42% seen just once and just under 45% held by the top ten. V lost 6 bases, J lost 6 bases, and 4 bases stayed unmatched. The CDR3 runs 15 residues. The source was cultured PBMCs, collected from culture after CMV antigen stimulation. This clonotype was sampled from a human donor in good health (CMV status not recorded). Some clones in this sample may be carry-over from other donors' samples. This rearrangement joins TRBV12-3 or TRBV12-4 to TRBJ2-3, with 15 nucleotides matching TRBD2. DNA for the CDR3: TGTGCCAGCAGCTCAGGGACTAGCGGGAGGGATACGCAGTATTTT. It yields the protein CASSSGTSGRDTQYF.